This section outlines one T cell receptor beta chain sequence together with its context. The antigen is not known. It was patients with CD8+CD57+ cell expansion by flow cytometry who were chosen for sequencing. No therapy had been given to the patients at the time of blood sampling. Genomic DNA acted as the template from which TCR beta VDJ combination and CDR3 sequence profiling were carried out. TCRdb ran MiXCR on the reads and lists one entry per CDR3 protein. The table lists about 200,000 distinct CDR3 sequences, around 50% of them singletons. The source of the sample is a study of CD8+CD57+ T cells in acquired aplastic anemia. Looking at the study overall: Across the sorted CD4+ and CD8+ cells, DNA amounts averaged about 3 ug. Study conclusions and caveats: Patients and controls shared 25 to 30 CD8+ CDR3 sequences.

V dropped 2 bases and J dropped 5 bases, with 11 bases sitting between them. CDR1 and CDR2 from the germline V gene are SGHRS and YFSETQ. There are 13 residues in the CDR3. Specimen: sorted CD4+, CD8+, or CD8+CD57+ T cells (not recorded which) from PBMCs. The sequence was obtained from a human donor with aplastic anemia. The J gene is TRBJ2-7, the V gene TRBV5-1; possibly TRBD1 for D (6 bases). In nucleotides, the CDR3 is TGCGCCAGCAGCTTAGGACAGCCCCACGAGCAGTACTTC. Protein product: CASSLGQPHEQYF.